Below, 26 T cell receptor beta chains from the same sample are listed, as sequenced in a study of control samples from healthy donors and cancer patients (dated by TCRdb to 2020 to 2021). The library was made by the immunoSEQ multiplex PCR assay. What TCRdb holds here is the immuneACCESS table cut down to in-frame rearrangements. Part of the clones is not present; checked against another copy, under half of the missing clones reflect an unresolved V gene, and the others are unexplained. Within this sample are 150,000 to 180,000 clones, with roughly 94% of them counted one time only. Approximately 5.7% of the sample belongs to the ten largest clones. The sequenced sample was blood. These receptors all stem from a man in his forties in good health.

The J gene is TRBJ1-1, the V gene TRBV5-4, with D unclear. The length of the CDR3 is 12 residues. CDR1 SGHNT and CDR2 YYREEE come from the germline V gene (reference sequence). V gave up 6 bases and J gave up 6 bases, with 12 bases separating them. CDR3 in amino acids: CASTPAGAEAFF. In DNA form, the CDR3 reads TGTGCCAGCACCCCGGCCGGCGCTGAAGCTTTCTTT.

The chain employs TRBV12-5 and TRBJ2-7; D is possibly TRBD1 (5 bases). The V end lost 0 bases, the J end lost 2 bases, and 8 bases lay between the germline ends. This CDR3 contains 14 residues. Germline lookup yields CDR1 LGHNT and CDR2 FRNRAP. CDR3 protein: CASGLVQAPYEQYF. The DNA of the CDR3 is TGTGCTAGTGGTTTGGTACAGGCCCCCTACGAGCAGTACTTC.

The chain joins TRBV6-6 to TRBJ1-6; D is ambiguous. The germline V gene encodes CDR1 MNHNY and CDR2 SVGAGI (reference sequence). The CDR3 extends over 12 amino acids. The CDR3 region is CGISSYNSPLHF. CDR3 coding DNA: TGTGGCATAAGCTCCTATAATTCACCCCTCCACTTT.

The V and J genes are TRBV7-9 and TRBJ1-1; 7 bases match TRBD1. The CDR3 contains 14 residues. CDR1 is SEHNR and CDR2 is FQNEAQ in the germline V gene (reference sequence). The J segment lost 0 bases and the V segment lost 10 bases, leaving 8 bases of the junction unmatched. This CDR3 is CATAPGQMNTEAFF. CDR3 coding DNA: TGTGCCACCGCGCCGGGACAGATGAACACTGAAGCTTTCTTT. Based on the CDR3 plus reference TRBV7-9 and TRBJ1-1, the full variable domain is DTGVSQNPRHKITKRGQNVTFRCDPISEHNRLYWYRQTLGQGPEFLTYFQNEAQLEKSRLLSDRFSAERPKGSFSTLEIQRTEQGDSAMYLCATAPGQMNTEAFFGQGTRLTVV.

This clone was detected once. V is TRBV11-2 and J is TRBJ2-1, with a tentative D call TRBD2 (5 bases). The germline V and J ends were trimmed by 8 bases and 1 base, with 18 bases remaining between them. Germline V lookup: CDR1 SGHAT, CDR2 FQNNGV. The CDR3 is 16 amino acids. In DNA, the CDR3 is TGTGCCAGCTCCCGAGGGCTATACACTTCCTACAATGAGCAGTTCTTC. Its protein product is CASSRGLYTSYNEQFF.

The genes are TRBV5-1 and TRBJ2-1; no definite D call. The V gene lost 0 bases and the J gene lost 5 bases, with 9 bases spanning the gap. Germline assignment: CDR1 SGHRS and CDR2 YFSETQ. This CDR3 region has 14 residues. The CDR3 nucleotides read TGCGCCAGCAGCTTGGGACCGGGCGACAATGAGCAGTTCTTC. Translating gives CASSLGPGDNEQFF.

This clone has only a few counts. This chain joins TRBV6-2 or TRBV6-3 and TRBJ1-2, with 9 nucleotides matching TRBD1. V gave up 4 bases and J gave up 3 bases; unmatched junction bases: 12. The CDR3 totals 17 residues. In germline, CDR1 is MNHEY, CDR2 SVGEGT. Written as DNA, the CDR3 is TGTGCCAGCAGTTCCCCGGGACAGGGTGTGTTGGACTATGGCTACACCTTC. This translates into CASSSPGQGVLDYGYTF.

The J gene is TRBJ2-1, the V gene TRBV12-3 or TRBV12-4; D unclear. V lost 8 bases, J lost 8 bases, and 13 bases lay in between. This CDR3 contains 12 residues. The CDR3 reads CASGALGDEQFF. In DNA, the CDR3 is TGTGCCAGCGGCGCCCTTGGGGATGAGCAGTTCTTC.

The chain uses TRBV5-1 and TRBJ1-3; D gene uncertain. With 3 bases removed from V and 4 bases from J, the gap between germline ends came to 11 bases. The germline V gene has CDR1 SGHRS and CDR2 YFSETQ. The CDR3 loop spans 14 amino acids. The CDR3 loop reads CASSSPEEGNTIYF. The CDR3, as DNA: TGCGCCAGCAGCTCCCCCGAAGAAGGAAACACCATATATTTT.

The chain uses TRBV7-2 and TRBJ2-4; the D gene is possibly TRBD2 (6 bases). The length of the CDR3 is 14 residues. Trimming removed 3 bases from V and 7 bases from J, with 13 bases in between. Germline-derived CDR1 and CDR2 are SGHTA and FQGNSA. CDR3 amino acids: CASSFRTRGNIQYF. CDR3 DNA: TGTGCCAGCAGCTTCAGGACCCGGGGGAACATTCAGTACTTC.

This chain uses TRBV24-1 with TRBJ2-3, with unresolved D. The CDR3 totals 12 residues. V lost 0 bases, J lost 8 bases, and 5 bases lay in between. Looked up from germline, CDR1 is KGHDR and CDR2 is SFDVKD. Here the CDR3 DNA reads TGTGCCACCAGTGATTTGCGGTTTACGCAGTATTTT. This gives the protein CATSDLRFTQYF.

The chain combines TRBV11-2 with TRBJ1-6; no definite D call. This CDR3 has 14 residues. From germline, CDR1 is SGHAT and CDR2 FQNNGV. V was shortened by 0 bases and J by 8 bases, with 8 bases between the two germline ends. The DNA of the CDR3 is TGTGCCAGCAGCTTAGAAGGATTTGATTCACCCCTCCACTTT. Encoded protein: CASSLEGFDSPLHF. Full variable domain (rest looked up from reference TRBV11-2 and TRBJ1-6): EAGVAQSPRYKIIEKRQSVAFWCNPISGHATLYWYQQILGQGPKLLIQFQNNGVVDDSQLPKDRFSAERLKGVDSTLKIQPAKLEDSAVYLCASSLEGFDSPLHFGNGTRLTVT.

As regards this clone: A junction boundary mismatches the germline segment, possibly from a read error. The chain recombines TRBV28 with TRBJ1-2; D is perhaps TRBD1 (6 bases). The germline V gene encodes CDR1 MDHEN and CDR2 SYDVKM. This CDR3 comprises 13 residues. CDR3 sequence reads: CATSRTEYYGYTF. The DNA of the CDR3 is TGTGCCACCAGTCGGACAGAGTACTATGGCTACACCTTC.

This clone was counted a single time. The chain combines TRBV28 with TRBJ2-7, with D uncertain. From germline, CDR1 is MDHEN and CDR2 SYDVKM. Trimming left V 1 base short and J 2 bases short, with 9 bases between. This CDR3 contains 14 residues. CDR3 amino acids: CASSLSPLTYEQYF. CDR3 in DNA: TGTGCCAGCAGTTTATCCCCTCTCACCTACGAGCAGTACTTC.

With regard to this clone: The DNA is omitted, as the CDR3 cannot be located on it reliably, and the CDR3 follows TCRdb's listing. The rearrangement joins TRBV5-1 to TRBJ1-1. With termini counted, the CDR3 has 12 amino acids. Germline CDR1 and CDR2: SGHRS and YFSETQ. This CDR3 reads CASSTSGFEAFF.

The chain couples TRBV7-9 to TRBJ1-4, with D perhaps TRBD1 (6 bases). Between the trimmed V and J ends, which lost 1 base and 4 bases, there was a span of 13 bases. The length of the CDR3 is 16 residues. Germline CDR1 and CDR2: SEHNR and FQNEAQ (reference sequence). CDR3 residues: CASSLEGGRGNEKLFF. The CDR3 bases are TGTGCCAGCAGCTTAGAAGGGGGGCGCGGTAATGAAAAACTGTTTTTT. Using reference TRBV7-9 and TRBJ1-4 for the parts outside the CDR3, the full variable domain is DTGVSQNPRHKITKRGQNVTFRCDPISEHNRLYWYRQTLGQGPEFLTYFQNEAQLEKSRLLSDRFSAERPKGSFSTLEIQRTEQGDSAMYLCASSLEGGRGNEKLFFGSGTQLSVL.

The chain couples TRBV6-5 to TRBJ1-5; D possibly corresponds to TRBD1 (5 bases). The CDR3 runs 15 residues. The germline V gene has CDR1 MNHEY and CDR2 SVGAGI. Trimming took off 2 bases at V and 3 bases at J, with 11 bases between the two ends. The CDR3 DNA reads TGTGCCAGCAGTTACGGGCAGGGTTACAATCAGCCCCAGCATTTT. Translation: CASSYGQGYNQPQHF.

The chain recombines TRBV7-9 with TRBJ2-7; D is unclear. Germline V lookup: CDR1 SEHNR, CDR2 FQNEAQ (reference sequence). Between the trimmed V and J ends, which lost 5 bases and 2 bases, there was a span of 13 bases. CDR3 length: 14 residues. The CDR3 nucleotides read TGTGCCAGCAGCCGACCGGACCATCCCTACGAGCAGTACTTC. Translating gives CASSRPDHPYEQYF.

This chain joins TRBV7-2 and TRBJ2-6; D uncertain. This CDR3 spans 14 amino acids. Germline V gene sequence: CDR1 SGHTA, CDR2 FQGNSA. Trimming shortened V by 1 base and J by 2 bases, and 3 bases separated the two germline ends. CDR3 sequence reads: CASSLGAGANVLTF. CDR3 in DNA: TGTGCCAGCAGCTTAGGCGCTGGGGCCAACGTCCTGACTTTC.

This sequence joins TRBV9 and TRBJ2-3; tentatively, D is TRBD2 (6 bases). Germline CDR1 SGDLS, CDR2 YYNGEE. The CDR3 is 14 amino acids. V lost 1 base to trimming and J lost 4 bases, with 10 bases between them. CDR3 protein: CASSVTRGPDTQYF. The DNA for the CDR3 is TGTGCCAGCAGCGTAACGCGGGGTCCAGATACGCAGTATTTT.

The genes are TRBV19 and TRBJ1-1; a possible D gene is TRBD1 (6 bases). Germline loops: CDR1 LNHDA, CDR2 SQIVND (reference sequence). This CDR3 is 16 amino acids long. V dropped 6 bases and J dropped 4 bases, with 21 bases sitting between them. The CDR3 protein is CASRTASDRRGTEAFF. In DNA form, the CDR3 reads TGTGCCAGTAGGACCGCTTCAGACAGGCGCGGCACTGAAGCTTTCTTT.

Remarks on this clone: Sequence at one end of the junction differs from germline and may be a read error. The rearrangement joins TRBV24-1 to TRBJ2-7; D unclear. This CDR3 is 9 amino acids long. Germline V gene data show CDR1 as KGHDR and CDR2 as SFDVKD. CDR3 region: CATNPGTDF. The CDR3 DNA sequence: TGTGCCACCAACCCCGGTACGGACTTC.

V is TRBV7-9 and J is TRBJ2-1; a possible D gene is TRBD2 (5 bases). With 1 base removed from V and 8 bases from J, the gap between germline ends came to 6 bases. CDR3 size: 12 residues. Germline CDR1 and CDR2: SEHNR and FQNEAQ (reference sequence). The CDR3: CASSLDGDEQFF. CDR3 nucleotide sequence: TGTGCCAGCAGCTTAGACGGGGATGAGCAGTTCTTC.

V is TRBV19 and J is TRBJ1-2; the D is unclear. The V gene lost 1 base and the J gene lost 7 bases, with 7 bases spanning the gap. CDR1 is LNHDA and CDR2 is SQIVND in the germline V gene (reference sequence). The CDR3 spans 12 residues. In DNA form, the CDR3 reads TGTGCCAGTAGTATAGGGGTCTTTGGCTACACCTTC. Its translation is CASSIGVFGYTF.

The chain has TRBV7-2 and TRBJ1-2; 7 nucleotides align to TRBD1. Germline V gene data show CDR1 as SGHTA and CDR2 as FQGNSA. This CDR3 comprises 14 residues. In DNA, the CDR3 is TGTGCAGGGGCAGGGGCACAGGGGAACTATGGCTACACCTTC. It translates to CAGAGAQGNYGYTF.

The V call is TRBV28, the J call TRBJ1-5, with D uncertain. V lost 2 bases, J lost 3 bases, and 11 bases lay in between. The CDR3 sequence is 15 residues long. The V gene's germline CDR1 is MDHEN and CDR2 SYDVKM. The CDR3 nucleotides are TGTGCCAGCAGTTTAGTGGTCGAGAACAATCAGCCCCAGCATTTT. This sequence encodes CASSLVVENNQPQHF.